This passage covers 5 T cell receptor beta chains from one sample sequenced in a study of patients and donors after allogeneic stem cell transplantation. In TCRdb, the RT-PCR reads were re-called with MiXCR into one record per CDR3 protein. Counted here are some 92,000 distinct CDR3 sequences, about 44% occurring once; the ten biggest clones make up about 64%. Sequencing used blood, either unsorted or a sorted T cell fraction (not recorded which). Every receptor here comes from a human donor who was either an allogeneic HSCT recipient or a stem cell or donor lymphocyte infusion donor (not recorded which). It is not recorded whose cells these are; they may come from a transplant donor.

The rearrangement links TRBV15 to TRBJ1-5; unclear D gene. Trimming took 1 base from V and 3 from J, leaving 1 base between them. The CDR3 is 12 residues long. Germline loops: CDR1 LNHNV, CDR2 YYDKDF (reference sequence). The CDR3 DNA reads as TGTGCCACCAGCAGAGCCAATCAGCCCCAGCATTTT. It encodes CATSRANQPQHF. The full variable domain, completed using reference TRBV15 and TRBJ1-5, is DAMVIQNPRYQVTQFGKPVTLSCSQTLNHNVMYWYQQKSSQAPKLLFHYYDKDFNNEADTPDNFQSRRPNTSFCFLDIRSPGLGDTAMYLCATSRANQPQHFGDGTRLSIL.

This clonotype was counted between two and nine times. The rearrangement links TRBV6-5 to TRBJ1-5, with D unclear. V was shortened by 4 bases and J by 1 base, with 8 bases between the two germline ends. Germline CDR1 reads MNHEY; CDR2 reads SVGAGI. The CDR3 is 14 residues long. For the CDR3, the DNA is TGTGCCAGCAGTTTGGCGGCGAGCAATCAGCCCCAGCATTTT. Its translation is CASSLAASNQPQHF.

This clonotype has only a few counts. The chain is built from TRBV4-3 and TRBJ1-5, with D unresolved. Trimming left V 0 bases short and J 3 bases short, with 9 bases between. CDR1 is LGHNA and CDR2 is YSLEER in the germline V gene. CDR3 length: 15 amino acids. The CDR3 here is CASSQEAGSNQPQHF. The CDR3 nucleotides are TGCGCCAGCAGCCAAGAGGCGGGATCCAATCAGCCCCAGCATTTT.

The chain combines TRBV27 with TRBJ1-1, with a weak D call TRBD1 (6 bases). V was pared by 6 bases and J by 1 base, with 15 bases between. CDR1 and CDR2 from the germline V gene are MNHEY and SMNVEV (reference sequence). This CDR3 contains 15 residues. The CDR3 protein is CASRPRGHTNTEAFF. CDR3 coding DNA: TGTGCCAGCAGGCCCAGGGGTCATACGAACACTGAAGCTTTCTTT.

The sample holds a few counts of this clonotype. The V gene is TRBV10-3, the J gene TRBJ1-5; D not certain. V lost 2 bases and J lost 1, with 6 bases in between. The germline CDR1 and CDR2 sequences are ENHRY and SYGVKD. The CDR3 length is 14 residues. Here the CDR3 DNA reads TGTGCCATCAGTGAGGGGAGGAGCAATCAGCCCCAGCATTTT. Translating it yields CAISEGRSNQPQHF.